These 5 T cell receptor beta chains originate from one sample sequenced in a study of cytomegalovirus exposure and HLA in healthy donors (dated by TCRdb to the late 2010s). The library was obtained by the immunoSEQ multiplex PCR assay. A mixture of 60 forward primers for TCR Vbeta segments and 13 reverse primers for TCR Jbeta segments was used in the multiplex PCR. TCRdb provides this immuneACCESS table in a form limited to in-frame rearrangements. Some clones are lacking; in checked studies, under half of them reflect an unresolved V gene, and why the rest are absent is not known. This sample lists 150,000 to 200,000 clones; roughly 80% were detected once. In total, the top ten clones hold roughly 4.2% of the sample. What was sequenced was PBMCs. These receptors all come from a man aged 35 to 55 in good health and CMV-seronegative.

The gene calls are TRBV18 and TRBJ1-2; TRBD1 is a possible D gene (5 bases). CDR1 and CDR2 (germline): KGHSH, LQKENI. Trimming left V 3 bases short and J 4 bases short, with 12 bases between. CDR3 length: 14 residues. The CDR3 DNA follows: TGTGCCAGCTCACCGTCTGCGGACACCTATGGCTACACCTTC. The encoded protein is CASSPSADTYGYTF.

As to this clone: The sample contains more than one DNA sequence encoding this CDR3. The V and J genes are TRBV5-1 and TRBJ2-1; D gene unclear. CDR3 length equals 11 residues. Germline V lookup: CDR1 SGHRS, CDR2 YFSETQ. V gave up 0 bases and J gave up 8 bases, with 3 bases separating them. The CDR3 DNA reads TGCGCCAGCAGCTTGGCGGATGAGCAGTTCTTC. It specifies CASSLADEQFF.

The chain joins TRBV5-8 to TRBJ1-1, with D maybe TRBD1 (5 bases). Germline CDR1 reads SGHTS; CDR2 reads YDEGEE. The CDR3 runs 14 residues. V lost 6 bases to trimming and J lost 4 bases, with 16 bases between them. In DNA, the CDR3 is TGTGCCAGCACCGTCGGAGGGGTTAGCACTGAAGCTTTCTTT. Amino acid sequence: CASTVGGVSTEAFF.

The V call is TRBV14, the J call TRBJ1-1; D call uncertain. V was cut by 0 bases and J by 7 bases, with 15 bases left in between. Germline CDR1 and CDR2: SGHDN and FVKESK. The CDR3 spans 15 residues. Here the CDR3 DNA reads TGTGCCAGCAGCCAAGATGCCCCTGGACTGAATGAAGCTTTCTTT. Protein sequence: CASSQDAPGLNEAFF.

The rearrangement joins TRBV5-1 to TRBJ2-7; D is perhaps TRBD1 (6 bases). Germline CDR1 SGHRS, CDR2 YFSETQ. Trimming pared 0 bases from V and 2 bases from J, leaving 6 bases between. The CDR3 length is 13 residues. CDR3 DNA sequence: TGCGCCAGCAGCTTGGGGGACACCTACGAGCAGTACTTC. Translation: CASSLGDTYEQYF.